A selection of T cell receptor beta chains follows, all from one sample in a study of T cells in Graves' hyperthyroidism and ophthalmopathy. One entry per CDR3 protein, called by TCRdb with MiXCR from the multiplex PCR reads. The sample records 600,000 to 700,000 distinct CDR3 sequences, roughly 15% being singletons. The material sequenced was blood. These receptors all stem from a woman aged 40 to 50 with Graves' ophthalmopathy. Each CDR3 is given with its conserved first and last residue. The D gene is left open where the match is weak. The size field is filled for only some rows; it gives once, few, many or a size class.

>-|-|TRBJ2-2|TRBV10-1
TGCGCCAGCAGTGGAAACGGGGAGCTGTTTTTT
CASSGNGELFF
>TRBD1|-|TRBJ2-7|TRBV20-1
TGCAGTGCTCCGGGACAGGGGGTCCTCACGGGCCGCGAGCAGTACTTC
CSAPGQGVLTGREQYF
>-|-|TRBJ2-7|TRBV28
TGTGCCAGCAGTCGAGAACCCTACGAGCAGTACTTC
CASSREPYEQYF
>-|many|TRBJ1-6|TRBV4-1
TGCGCCAGCAGCCAAGATCTCAGGATTTTGGGCTCACCCCTCCACTTT
CASSQDLRILGSPLHF
>TRBD2|many|TRBJ2-5|TRBV24-1
TGTGCCACCGGCAGGGAGGGGGAGACCCAGTACTTC
CATGREGETQYF
>TRBD2|-|TRBJ2-2|TRBV5-1
TGCGCCAGCAGCTGGCTAGGACTAGCGGGATCCAACACCGGGGAGCTGTTTTTT
CASSWLGLAGSNTGELFF
>-|many|TRBJ2-7|TRBV5-5
TGTGCCAGCAGCGACGACAGTGGCGAGCAGTACTTC
CASSDDSGEQYF
>-|many|TRBJ1-2|TRBV11-2
TGTGCCAGCAGCTTAAGTCGGGGGGCGATTGAGTATGGCTACACCTTC
CASSLSRGAIEYGYTF
>-|many|TRBJ2-6|TRBV27
TGTGCCAGCAAGAACGTGAGATTATTGCCTGGGGCCAACGTCCTGACTTTC
CASKNVRLLPGANVLTF
>TRBD2|many|TRBJ2-7|TRBV27
TGTGCCAGCAGTCAGGGACTAAATACGCCCTACGAGCAGTACTTC
CASSQGLNTPYEQYF
>TRBD1|many|TRBJ2-7|TRBV4-2
TGTGCCAGCAGCCAAGAGGGGACAGGGTGGTACGAGCAGTACTTC
CASSQEGTGWYEQYF
>TRBD1|few|TRBJ1-5|TRBV4-1
TGCGCCAGCAGCCTCCGGGACAGGGGGGATCAGCCCCAGCATTTT
CASSLRDRGDQPQHF
>TRBD1|few|TRBJ2-7|TRBV5-1
TGCGCCAGCAGCGGGGGTGGACAGGCCAAATCCTACGAGCAGTACTTC
CASSGGGQAKSYEQYF
>TRBD2|-|TRBJ2-2|TRBV12-3/TRBV12-4
TGTGCCAGCAGTTTTTACGGACTAGCGGGCACCGGGGAGCTGTTTTTT
CASSFYGLAGTGELFF
>TRBD2|many|TRBJ2-7|TRBV2
TGTGCCAGCAGTGGGCTAGCGGGACTATACGAGCAGTACTTC
CASSGLAGLYEQYF
>TRBD2|many|TRBJ2-7|TRBV6-2/TRBV6-3
TGTGCCAGCAGTTGGGCTAGCGGGAGGCTGAAATACGAGCAGTACTTC
CASSWASGRLKYEQYF
>TRBD2|many|TRBJ2-7|TRBV7-9
TGTGCCAGCAGGGATCTAGCGGGAGCTTACCACGAGCAGTACTTC
CASRDLAGAYHEQYF
>TRBD2|few|TRBJ2-7|TRBV19
TGTGCCAGTAGTATAGGCCTAGCGGGAGGAAGGTCCTACGAGCAGTACTTC
CASSIGLAGGRSYEQYF
>TRBD2|many|TRBJ2-5|TRBV27
TGTGCCAGCAGTAACCGGGGACTAGCGGGAAAAGAGACCCAGTACTTC
CASSNRGLAGKETQYF
>TRBD2|-|TRBJ2-7|TRBV6-1
TGTGCCAGCAGTAAAGGGACTAGCGTGTTC
CASSKGTSVF
>-|many|TRBJ2-7|TRBV30
TGTGCCTGGAGTTCCCGATGGAGGAACGAGCAGTACTTC
CAWSSRWRNEQYF
>-|many|TRBJ1-2|TRBV28
TGTGCCAGCAGTGATTGGGGTATTACGAGAGTAGGAAATGGCTACACCTTC
CASSDWGITRVGNGYTF
>TRBD1|many|TRBJ1-2|TRBV28
TGTGCCACCGCCAAGACAGGGTATGGCTACACCTTC
CATAKTGYGYTF
>TRBD1|many|TRBJ2-2|TRBV11-1
TGTGCCAGCAGGGGACAGACAGGGGGCACCGGGGAGCTGTTTTTT
CASRGQTGGTGELFF
>TRBD1|many|TRBJ1-1|TRBV24-1
TGTGCCACCAGTGCACCCGGGACAGGGGTGGCTTTCTTT
CATSAPGTGVAFF
>-|many|TRBJ1-1|TRBV6-1
TGTGCCAGCAGTGAGGGGGCCCTGAACACTGAAGCTTTCTTT
CASSEGALNTEAFF
>-|many|TRBJ1-1|TRBV6-1
TGTGCCAGCAGTGAAGCTGTTGGGACTGAAGCTTTCTTT
CASSEAVGTEAFF
>TRBD1|few|TRBJ1-2|TRBV29-1
TGCAGCGTTGAAGATCCCAGGGGGCGCAGCTATGGCTACACCTTC
CSVEDPRGRSYGYTF
>-|many|TRBJ1-5|TRBV6-8
TGTGCCACGAATCAGCCCCAGCATTTT
CATNQPQHF
>TRBD2|many|TRBJ2-7|TRBV30
TGTGCCTGGAGGGGTTCCGGGACTAGCCGACACGAGCAGTACTTC
CAWRGSGTSRHEQYF
>-|few|TRBJ1-2|TRBV5-1
TGCGCCAGCAGCTTCGGGAGGGGGGTCGGCGGCTACACCTTC
CASSFGRGVGGYTF
>TRBD1|many|TRBJ2-2|TRBV7-3
TGTGCCAGCAGACGGACAGGGGGCTCCTTGGAGCTGTTTTTT
CASRRTGGSLELFF
>-|many|TRBJ1-5|TRBV19
TGTGCCAGTAGGATTGGGAGCAATCAGCCCCAGCATTTT
CASRIGSNQPQHF
>-|many|TRBJ2-3|TRBV7-9
TGTGCCAGCAGACCCCTCACAGATACGCAGTATTTT
CASRPLTDTQYF
>TRBD2|many|TRBJ2-3|TRBV24-1
TGTGCCACCAGTGATCCAACGGGAGGGATCACAGATACGCAGTATTTT
CATSDPTGGITDTQYF
>-|few|TRBJ1-2|TRBV29-1
TGCAGCGTTGAAGTACGGGGGCTTGGCTACACCTTC
CSVEVRGLGYTF
>TRBD1|many|TRBJ1-1|TRBV20-1
TGCAGTGCTTCACCGGCAGGGGGCCCTGAAGCTTTCTTT
CSASPAGGPEAFF
>-|few|TRBJ2-7|TRBV3-1
TGTGCCAGCAGCCCGCTAGCGACCTCCTACGAGCAGTACTTC
CASSPLATSYEQYF
>-|many|TRBJ2-2|TRBV20-1
TGCAGTGCGCCCGACATCGCCGGGGAGCTGTTTTTT
CSAPDIAGELFF
>-|once|TRBJ1-5|TRBV28
TGTGCCATTCGGACCGGGACCTATCAGCCCCAGCATTTT
CAIRTGTYQPQHF
>TRBD1|-|TRBJ1-5|TRBV12-3/TRBV12-4
TGTGCCAGCAGGTGGGGACAGGGGGCGAGGAGCAATCAGCCCCAGCATTTT
CASRWGQGARSNQPQHF
>-|-|TRBJ1-1|TRBV28
TGTGCCAGCAGTTTATACCGTTTGAACACTGAAGCTTTCTTT
CASSLYRLNTEAFF
>-|-|TRBJ2-7|TRBV6-2/TRBV6-3
TGTGCCAGCAGTTCCAAAACGGACAGCTACGAGCAGTACTTC
CASSSKTDSYEQYF
>-|many|TRBJ2-7|TRBV27
TGTGCCAGCAGTTTATCTGGCGGTTGGGCCTACGAGCAGTACTTC
CASSLSGGWAYEQYF
>-|many|TRBJ2-7|TRBV6-2/TRBV6-3
TGTGCCAGCAGAACGCGGGTTAGCGAGCAGTACTTC
CASRTRVSEQYF
>-|many|TRBJ2-7|TRBV28
TGTGCCAGCAGTTTAGGATTCCCTGGGAGGGAGCAGTACTTC
CASSLGFPGREQYF
>-|many|TRBJ1-2|TRBV30
TGTGCCTGGAGTCAGGGTGACTATGGCTACACCTTC
CAWSQGDYGYTF
>-|many|TRBJ1-1|TRBV5-1
TGCGCCAGCAGCTTGCGACAGAATTATGAAGCTTTCTTT
CASSLRQNYEAFF
>TRBD2|-|TRBJ2-7|TRBV19
TGTGCCAGTAGAGGGGAGGGCCCCGGACGGGGGCAGTACTTC
CASRGEGPGRGQYF
>-|many|TRBJ2-7|TRBV27
TGTGCCAGCAGTCTTGGGACATTCTACGAGCAGTACTTC
CASSLGTFYEQYF
>-|few|TRBJ2-7|TRBV29-1
TGCAGCGTTGAGGGCCGTTCCTACGAGCAGTACTTC
CSVEGRSYEQYF
>-|-|TRBJ1-3|TRBV28
TGTCTTACTAACTCTGGAAACACCATATATTTT
CLTNSGNTIYF